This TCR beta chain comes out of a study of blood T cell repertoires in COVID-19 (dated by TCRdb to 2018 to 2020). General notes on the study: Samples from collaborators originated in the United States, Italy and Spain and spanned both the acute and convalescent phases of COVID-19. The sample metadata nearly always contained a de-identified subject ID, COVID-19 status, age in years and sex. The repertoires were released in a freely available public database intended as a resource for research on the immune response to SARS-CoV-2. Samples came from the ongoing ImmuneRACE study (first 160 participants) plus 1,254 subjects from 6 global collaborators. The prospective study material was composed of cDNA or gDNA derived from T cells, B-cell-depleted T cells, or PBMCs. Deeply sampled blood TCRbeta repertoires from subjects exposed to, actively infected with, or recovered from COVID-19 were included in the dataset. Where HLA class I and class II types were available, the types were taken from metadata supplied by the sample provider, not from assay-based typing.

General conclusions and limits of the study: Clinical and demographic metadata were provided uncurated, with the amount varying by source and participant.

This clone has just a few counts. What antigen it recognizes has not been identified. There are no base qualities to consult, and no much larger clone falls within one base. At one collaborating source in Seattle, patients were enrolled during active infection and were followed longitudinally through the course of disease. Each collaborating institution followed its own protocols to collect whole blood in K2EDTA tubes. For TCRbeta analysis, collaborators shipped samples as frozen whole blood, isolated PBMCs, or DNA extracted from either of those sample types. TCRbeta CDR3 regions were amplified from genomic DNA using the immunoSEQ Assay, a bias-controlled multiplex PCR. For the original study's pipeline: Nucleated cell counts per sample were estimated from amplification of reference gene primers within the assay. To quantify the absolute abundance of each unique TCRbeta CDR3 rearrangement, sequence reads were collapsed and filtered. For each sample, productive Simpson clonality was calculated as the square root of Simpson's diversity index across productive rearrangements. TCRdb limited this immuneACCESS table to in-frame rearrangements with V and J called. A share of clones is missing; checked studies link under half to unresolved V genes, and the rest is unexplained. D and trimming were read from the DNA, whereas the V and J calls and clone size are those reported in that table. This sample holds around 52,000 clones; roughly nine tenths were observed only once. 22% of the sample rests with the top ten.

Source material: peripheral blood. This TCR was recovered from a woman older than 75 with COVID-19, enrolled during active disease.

The CDR3 reads CATSMRGGQPQHF. In nucleotide form, the sequence is TGTGCCACATCCATGCGGGGCGGCCAGCCCCAGCATTTT. The V and J genes are TRBV6-4 and TRBJ1-5, and the D gene may be TRBD1, 5 bases matching. The germline V gene yields MRHNA for CDR1 and SNTAGT for CDR2. Deletion took 10 bases off V and 7 bases off J, with a span of 17 bases between the germline ends. From cysteine to phenylalanine, the CDR3 is 13 amino acids long. Of the read, only the CDR3 DNA is kept; its 39 bases are in frame from base 1.